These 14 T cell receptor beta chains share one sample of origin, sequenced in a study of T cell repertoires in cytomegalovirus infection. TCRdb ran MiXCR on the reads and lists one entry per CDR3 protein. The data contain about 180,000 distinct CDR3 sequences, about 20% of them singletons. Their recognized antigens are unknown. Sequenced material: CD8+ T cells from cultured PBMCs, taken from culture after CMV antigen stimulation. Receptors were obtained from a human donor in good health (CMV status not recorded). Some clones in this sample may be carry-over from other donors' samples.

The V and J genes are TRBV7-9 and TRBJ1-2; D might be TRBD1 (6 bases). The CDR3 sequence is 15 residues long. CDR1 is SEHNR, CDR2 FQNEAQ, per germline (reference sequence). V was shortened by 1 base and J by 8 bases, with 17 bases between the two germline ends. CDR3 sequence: CASSLGDTSQGGYTF. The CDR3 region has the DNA TGTGCCAGCAGCTTAGGGGACACCAGCCAGGGAGGCTACACCTTC.

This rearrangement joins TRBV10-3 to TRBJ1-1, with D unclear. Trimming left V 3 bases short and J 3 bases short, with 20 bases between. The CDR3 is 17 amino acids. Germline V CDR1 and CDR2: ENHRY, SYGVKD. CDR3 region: CAISDPSSRAEDTEAFF. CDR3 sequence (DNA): TGTGCCATCAGTGATCCGTCATCGAGGGCGGAGGACACTGAAGCTTTCTTT.

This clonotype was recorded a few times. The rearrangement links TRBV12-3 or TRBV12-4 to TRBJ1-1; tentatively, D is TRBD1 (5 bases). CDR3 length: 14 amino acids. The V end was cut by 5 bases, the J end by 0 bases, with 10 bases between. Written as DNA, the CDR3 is TGTGCCAGCAGTAGAACGGGGCTGAACACTGAAGCTTTCTTT. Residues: CASSRTGLNTEAFF.

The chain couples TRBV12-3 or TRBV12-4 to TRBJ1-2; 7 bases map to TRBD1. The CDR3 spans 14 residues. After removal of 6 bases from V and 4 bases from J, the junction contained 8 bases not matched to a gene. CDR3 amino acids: CASRSKGQIYGYTF. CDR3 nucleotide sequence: TGTGCCAGCAGATCGAAGGGACAGATCTATGGCTACACCTTC.

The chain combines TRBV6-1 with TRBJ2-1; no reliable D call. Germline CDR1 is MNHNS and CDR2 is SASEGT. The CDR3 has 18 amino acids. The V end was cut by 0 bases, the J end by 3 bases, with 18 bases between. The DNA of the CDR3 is TGTGCCAGCAGTGAAGCGCATCCGGAGACAATGCACTACAATGAGCAGTTCTTC. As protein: CASSEAHPETMHYNEQFF.

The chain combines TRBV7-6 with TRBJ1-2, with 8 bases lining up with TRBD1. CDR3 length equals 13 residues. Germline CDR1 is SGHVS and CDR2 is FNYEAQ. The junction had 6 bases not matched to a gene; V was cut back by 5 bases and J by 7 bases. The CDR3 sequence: CASSPDRAGGYTF. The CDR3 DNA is TGTGCCAGCAGCCCGGACAGGGCGGGTGGCTACACCTTC.

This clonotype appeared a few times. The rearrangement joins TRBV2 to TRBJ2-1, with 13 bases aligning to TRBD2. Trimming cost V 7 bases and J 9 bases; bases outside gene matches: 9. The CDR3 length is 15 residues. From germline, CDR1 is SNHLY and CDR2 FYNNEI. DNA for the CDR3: TGTGCCAGCAAGCTACCGGGACTAGCGGGGTCTGAGCAGTTCTTC. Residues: CASKLPGLAGSEQFF.

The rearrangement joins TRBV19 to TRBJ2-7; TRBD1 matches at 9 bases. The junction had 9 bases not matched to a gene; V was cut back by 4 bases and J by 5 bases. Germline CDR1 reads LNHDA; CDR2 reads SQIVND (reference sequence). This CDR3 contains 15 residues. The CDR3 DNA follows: TGTGCCAGTAGTACTAATCGGGGACAGGGAGACGAGCAGTACTTC. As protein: CASSTNRGQGDEQYF.

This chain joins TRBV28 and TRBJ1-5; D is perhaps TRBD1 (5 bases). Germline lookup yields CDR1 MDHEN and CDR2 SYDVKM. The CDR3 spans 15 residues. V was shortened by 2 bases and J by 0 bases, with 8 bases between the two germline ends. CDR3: CASSLRDHSNQPQHF. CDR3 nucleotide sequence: TGTGCCAGCAGTTTAAGGGACCATAGCAATCAGCCCCAGCATTTT.

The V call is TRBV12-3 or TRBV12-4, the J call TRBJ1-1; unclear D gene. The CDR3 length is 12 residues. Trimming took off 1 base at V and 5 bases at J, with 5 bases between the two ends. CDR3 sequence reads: CASSLDLTEAFF. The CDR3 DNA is TGTGCCAGCAGTTTAGACCTAACTGAAGCTTTCTTT.

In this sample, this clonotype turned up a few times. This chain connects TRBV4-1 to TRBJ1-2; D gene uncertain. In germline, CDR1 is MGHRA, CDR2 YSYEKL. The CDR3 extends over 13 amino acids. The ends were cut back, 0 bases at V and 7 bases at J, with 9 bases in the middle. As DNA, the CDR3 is TGCGCCAGCAGCCAAGATCTTCAGACTGGCTACACCTTC. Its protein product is CASSQDLQTGYTF.

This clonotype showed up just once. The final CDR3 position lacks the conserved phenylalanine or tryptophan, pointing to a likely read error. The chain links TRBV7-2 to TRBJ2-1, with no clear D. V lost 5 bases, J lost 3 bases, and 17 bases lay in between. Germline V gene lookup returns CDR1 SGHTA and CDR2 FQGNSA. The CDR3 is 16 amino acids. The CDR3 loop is CASSRGSQTVYNEQFL. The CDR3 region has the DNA TGTGCCAGCAGCCGAGGATCTCAGACGGTCTACAATGAGCAGTTCTTA.

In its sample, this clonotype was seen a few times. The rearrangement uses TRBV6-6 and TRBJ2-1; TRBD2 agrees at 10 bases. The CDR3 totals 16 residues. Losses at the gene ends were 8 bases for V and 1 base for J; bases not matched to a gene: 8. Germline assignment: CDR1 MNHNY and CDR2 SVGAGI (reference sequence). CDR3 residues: CASGERGGLSYNEQFF. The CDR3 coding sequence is TGTGCCAGCGGCGAGCGGGGGGGCCTGTCCTACAATGAGCAGTTCTTC.

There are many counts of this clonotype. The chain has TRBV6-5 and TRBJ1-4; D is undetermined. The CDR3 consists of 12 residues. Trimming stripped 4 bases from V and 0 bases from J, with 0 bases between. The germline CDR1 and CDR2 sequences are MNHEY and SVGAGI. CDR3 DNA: TGTGCCAGCAGTTCAACTAATGAAAAACTGTTTTTT. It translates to CASSSTNEKLFF.